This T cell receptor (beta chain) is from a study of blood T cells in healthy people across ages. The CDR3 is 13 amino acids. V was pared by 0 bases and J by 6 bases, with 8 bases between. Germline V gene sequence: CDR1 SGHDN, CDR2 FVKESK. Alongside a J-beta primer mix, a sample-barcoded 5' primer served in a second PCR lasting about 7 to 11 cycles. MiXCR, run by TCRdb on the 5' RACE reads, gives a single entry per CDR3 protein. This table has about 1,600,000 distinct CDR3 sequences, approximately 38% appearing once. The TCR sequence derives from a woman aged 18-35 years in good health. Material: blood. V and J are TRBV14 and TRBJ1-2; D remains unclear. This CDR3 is CASSQDFKNGYTF. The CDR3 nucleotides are TGTGCCAGCAGCCAAGATTTCAAAAATGGCTACACCTTC.